This is a list of T cell receptor beta chains from one sample in a study of T cells in tumors after PD-1 blockade. The data were produced by immunoSEQ multiplex PCR, yet TCRdb's version contains in-frame clones alone and is incomplete. The sample includes roughly 14,000 clones, roughly 85% of them seen just once. Sequencing used PBMCs, obtained after anti-PD-1 treatment. Every receptor here comes from a human donor with basal cell carcinoma. Each CDR3 is given with its conserved first and last residue. A D gene is named only where the DNA matches it firmly.

V	J	D	DNA	CDR3
TRBV19	TRBJ1-2	.	TGTGCCAGTAGCGGGACACCCTGGAACTATGGCTACACCTTC	CASSGTPWNYGYTF
TRBV3-1/TRBV3-2	TRBJ1-2	TRBD1	TGTGCCAGCAGCCAAAGTGCCTTACAGGGGAGGGGCTACACCTTC	CASSQSALQGRGYTF
TRBV30	TRBJ2-3	.	TGTGCCTGGACAGGGGCTCCTTCCACAGTCACGGGGTATTTT	CAWTGAPSTVTGYF
TRBV5-6	TRBJ2-7	TRBD1	TGTGCCAGCACCTCGTCAAGACAGGGAGTGGGCGAGCAGTACTTC	CASTSSRQGVGEQYF
TRBV21-1	TRBJ1-2	.	TGTGCCAGCAGCACCGGTGACAGGGGTCAAGGCTACACCTTC	CASSTGDRGQGYTF
TRBV30	TRBJ2-2	.	TGTGCCTGGAACACAGTCCGGGGGAAGAACACCGGGGAGCTGTTTTTT	CAWNTVRGKNTGELFF
TRBV4-2	TRBJ1-4	.	TGTGCCAGCAGCCATGGCAGGGGTGCAACTAATGAAAAACTGTTTTTT	CASSHGRGATNEKLFF
TRBV24-1	TRBJ2-3	TRBD2	TGTGCCACCAGTGACCGGACTAGCATCACAGATACGCAGTATTTT	CATSDRTSITDTQYF
TRBV7-9	TRBJ2-7	TRBD1	TGTGCCAGCAGCTTAGCTCTCCGCGGACAGGAGAGCTCCTACGAGCAGTACTTC	CASSLALRGQESSYEQYF
TRBV5-1	TRBJ2-5	.	TGCGCCAGCAGCACCTACAGGTCTCTTCCAGAGACCCAGTACTTC	CASSTYRSLPETQYF
TRBV15	TRBJ1-4	.	TGTGCCACCAGCAGAGATAAGGGCCAAAATGAAAAACTGTTTTTT	CATSRDKGQNEKLFF
TRBV19	TRBJ1-4	.	TGTGCCAGTTGTTCCGAAAAAGGGGGAAAACTGTTTTTT	CASCSEKGGKLFF
TRBV3-1/TRBV3-2	TRBJ2-5	.	TGTGCCAGCAGCCCTTATGGGGGAAGGGGATACCAAGAGACCCAGTACTTC	CASSPYGGRGYQETQYF
TRBV15	TRBJ2-7	.	TGTGCCACCGGCACAGGGTTTTCCTACGAGCAGTACTTC	CATGTGFSYEQYF
TRBV11-1	TRBJ1-1	.	TGTGCCAGCAGCCCAACAGCGAACACTGAAGCTTTCTTT	CASSPTANTEAFF